A selection of T cell receptor beta chains follows, all from one sample in a study of CD8 T cells in ankylosing spondylitis. MiXCR, applied by TCRdb to the 5' RACE reads, yields one record per CDR3 protein. Among 200,000 to 250,000 distinct CDR3 sequences listed, under 12% were seen once. Sequencing was performed on blood, either unsorted or a sorted T cell fraction (not recorded which). The receptors here all came from a male donor with ankylosing spondylitis or in good health (not recorded which). The CDR3 runs from the conserved cysteine through the conserved F or W. The order of the fields is J gene, clone size, V gene, D gene, CDR3 DNA, CDR3 protein. A D gene is named only where the DNA matches it firmly. The listing skips clone size in some rows; elsewhere it reads once, few, many or a size class.

TRBJ2-7 | . | TRBV5-1 | . | TGCGCCAGCAGCTTGGTTACCCTCTCCTACGAGCAGTACTTC | CASSLVTLSYEQYF
TRBJ2-3 | many | TRBV6-1 | . | TGTGCCAGCAGTCCGGGGCAGACAGCTAGCACAGATACGCAGTATTTT | CASSPGQTASTDTQYF
TRBJ1-2 | many | TRBV20-1 | TRBD1 | TGCAGTGCTAGCTTTACAGGGGGCGGTACTAACTATGGCTACACCTTC | CSASFTGGGTNYGYTF
TRBJ2-7 | many | TRBV5-6 | . | TGTGCCAGCAGCTTGGGATTGGGGGCGGGGGAGCAGTACTTC | CASSLGLGAGEQYF
TRBJ1-1 | . | TRBV7-9 | TRBD1 | TGTGCCAGCAGCTCGAGGGGACAGGGGCCGGGGACTGAAGCTTTCTTT | CASSSRGQGPGTEAFF
TRBJ2-2 | . | TRBV9 | . | TGTGCCAGCAGCGTAGGTACCGGGGCCCACACCGGGGAGCTGTTTTTT | CASSVGTGAHTGELFF
TRBJ1-4 | many | TRBV20-1 | . | TGCAGTGCTGACTCCCGGGACCCCGCAACTAATGAAAAACTGTTTTTT | CSADSRDPATNEKLFF
TRBJ1-1 | many | TRBV7-9 | . | TGTGCCAGCAGCTTAACTGGGGAGTCAGCTTTCTTT | CASSLTGESAFF
TRBJ2-1 | . | TRBV7-9 | . | TGTGCCAGCAGCCGAGGAGGGGGAGCCTACAATGAGCAGTTCTTC | CASSRGGGAYNEQFF
TRBJ2-7 | many | TRBV5-1 | TRBD2 | TGCGCCAGCAGCGCTAGCGGGTTGGGACCCTACGAGCAGTACTTC | CASSASGLGPYEQYF
TRBJ1-2 | many | TRBV28 | . | TGTGCCAGCAGCCGCGCCTCAGGCGCAGTAGGCTATGGCTACACCTTC | CASSRASGAVGYGYTF
TRBJ2-1 | many | TRBV12-3/TRBV12-4 | TRBD2 | TGTGCCAGCAGTTTAAGTGTCAGCGGGGGGCAGTTCTTC | CASSLSVSGGQFF
TRBJ2-1 | many | TRBV5-8 | TRBD2 | TGTGCCAGCAGCTTGTTACTAGCGGGGGGTGGTAATGAGCAGTTCTTC | CASSLLLAGGGNEQFF
TRBJ2-1 | . | TRBV20-1 | . | TGCAGTGCTAGGGGAAGTGCAGGGAATGAGCAGTTCTTC | CSARGSAGNEQFF
TRBJ1-1 | many | TRBV5-1 | . | TGCGCCAGCAGCTTGGAGGGGCGGAACACTGAAGCTTTCTTT | CASSLEGRNTEAFF
TRBJ1-5 | many | TRBV7-2 | . | TGTGCCAGCAGCTTAGCATCCGGGGGCGATGGGCCCCAGCATTTT | CASSLASGGDGPQHF
TRBJ1-1 | many | TRBV24-1 | . | TGTGCCACCAGTGATGGCGCTCTGGACAGCTCTGAAGCTTTCTTT | CATSDGALDSSEAFF
TRBJ2-2 | many | TRBV7-2 | TRBD2 | TGTGCCAGCAGCTTAGGGCTGAGGAGACTAGCGGGGGTCGGGGAGCTGTTTTTT | CASSLGLRRLAGVGELFF
TRBJ1-4 | . | TRBV28 | . | TGTGCCAGCAGTTTTAGCCCCTCGGAGTCCGAAAAACTGTTTTTT | CASSFSPSESEKLFF
TRBJ1-2 | many | TRBV5-1 | . | TGCGCCAGCAGTACGGAGGGGACGGCCAACTATGGCTACACCTTC | CASSTEGTANYGYTF
TRBJ2-5 | many | TRBV7-3 | . | TGTGCCAGCAGCCCCCGAGGGGGTGAAGAGACCCAGTACTTC | CASSPRGGEETQYF
TRBJ2-3 | . | TRBV3-1 | TRBD1 | TGTGCCTGCAGCCAAGATCGAACATTCGGCGACAGGGGCCCAGATACGCAGTATTTT | CACSQDRTFGDRGPDTQYF
TRBJ2-7 | few | TRBV10-3 | . | TGTGCCATCGGGGGGCAAGACGAGCAGTACTTC | CAIGGQDEQYF
TRBJ1-1 | many | TRBV20-1 | . | TGCAGTGCTGGGACGGTGAGTGAAGCTTTCTTT | CSAGTVSEAFF
TRBJ2-5 | many | TRBV20-1 | . | TGCAGTGCTAGAGATCTCAGGGCGGAGACCCAGTACTTC | CSARDLRAETQYF
TRBJ2-6 | few | TRBV5-1 | TRBD1 | TGCGCCAGCAGCTTGGAGTTGACAGGGGTTCGCTCTGGGGCCAACGTCCTGACTTTC | CASSLELTGVRSGANVLTF
TRBJ1-4 | few | TRBV7-2 | TRBD1 | TGTGCCAGCAGCCCGGACAGGGCTAATGAAAAACTGTTTTTT | CASSPDRANEKLFF
TRBJ2-7 | few | TRBV15 | TRBD2 | TGTGCCACCAGCAGACAGGGACTAGCGGCCTCCTACGAGCAGTACTTC | CATSRQGLAASYEQYF
TRBJ2-3 | many | TRBV20-1 | . | TGCAGTGCTAGAGATCGGAGGGGGCAAGCAGATACGCAGTATTTT | CSARDRRGQADTQYF
TRBJ2-7 | few | TRBV28 | . | TGTGCCAGTGAAAGCCCAGGACAGCTCTCCTACGAGCAGTACTTC | CASESPGQLSYEQYF
TRBJ2-7 | . | TRBV12-3/TRBV12-4 | . | TGTGCCAGCTCCGACAGGACAACCTACGAGCAGTACTTC | CASSDRTTYEQYF
TRBJ2-1 | few | TRBV7-2 | TRBD2 | TGTGCCAGCAGCTTATCGCTAGCGGGGGGGAGGAGCTCCTACAATGAGCAGTTCTTC | CASSLSLAGGRSSYNEQFF
TRBJ1-3 | many | TRBV12-3/TRBV12-4 | TRBD1 | TGTGCCAGCAGTTGGACAGGGGTAGAAGGTGGAAACACCATATATTTT | CASSWTGVEGGNTIYF
TRBJ2-3 | many | TRBV5-6 | . | TGTGCCAGCAGCTTGGAGAGCACAGATACGCAGTATTTT | CASSLESTDTQYF
TRBJ2-7 | . | TRBV7-2 | TRBD2 | TGTGCCAGCAGCCCTAGCGGGGGTGATACCTACGAGCAGTACTTC | CASSPSGGDTYEQYF
TRBJ2-3 | many | TRBV12-3/TRBV12-4 | TRBD2 | TGTGCCAGCAGTTTAGCGGGGGGGACTCGTGATACGCAGTATTTT | CASSLAGGTRDTQYF
TRBJ1-6 | few | TRBV7-2 | . | TGTGCCAGCAGCTTAAAAGGGGAGGGCTCACCCCTCCACTTT | CASSLKGEGSPLHF
TRBJ2-5 | few | TRBV9 | . | TGTGCCAGCAGCGTTTGGGACAACCAAGAGACCCAGTACTTC | CASSVWDNQETQYF
TRBJ2-3 | few | TRBV12-3/TRBV12-4 | . | TGTGCCAGCAGTTTTCGTGGGGAGCGCACAGATACGCAGTATTTT | CASSFRGERTDTQYF
TRBJ2-7 | . | TRBV7-9 | . | TGTGCCAGCAGCCCAGTTTTCGGGGTTGAGGAGCAGTACTTC | CASSPVFGVEEQYF
TRBJ1-6 | many | TRBV10-3 | . | TGTGCCATCACCCGGGACGGAGATAATTCACCCCTCCACTTT | CAITRDGDNSPLHF
TRBJ1-1 | . | TRBV7-3 | TRBD1 | TGTGCCAGCAGCTCTGGACAGGGGACTGAAGCTTTCTTT | CASSSGQGTEAFF
TRBJ2-7 | many | TRBV20-1 | TRBD2 | TGCAGTGCAACTTCAGGGACTAGCGGGGACTACGAGCAGTACTTC | CSATSGTSGDYEQYF
TRBJ2-7 | few | TRBV12-3/TRBV12-4 | . | TGTGCCAGCAGCGGAACCACAGGGTTAGAGAGGGAGCAGTACTTC | CASSGTTGLEREQYF
TRBJ1-2 | few | TRBV7-2 | . | TGTGCCAGCAGCTTAAGCCAGGTCGGGAGCTGGGGCTACACCTTC | CASSLSQVGSWGYTF
TRBJ2-4 | many | TRBV12-3/TRBV12-4 | . | TGTGCCAGCAGTTTAAATCGGGGTGGCAAAAACATTCAGTACTTC | CASSLNRGGKNIQYF
TRBJ2-2 | many | TRBV11-2 | . | TGTGCCAGCAGCCCGGACCGGGTGAACACCGGGGAGCTGTTTTTT | CASSPDRVNTGELFF